This T cell receptor (beta chain) was identified during a study of T cell responses to AZD1222 COVID-19 vaccine. Overall study: Some second doses came at about 4 weeks and others at about 12 weeks; these were pooled. Study results and limitations: Spike-wide vaccine-associated CD4 TCRs dominated at 160-218 and 743-854. In all cases, repertoires were sampled only after the peak T cell response.

The data were produced by immunoSEQ multiplex PCR, yet TCRdb's version contains in-frame clones alone and is incomplete. The sample lists roughly 99,000 clones, roughly 87% seen once, with approximately 4.3% in the top ten. About this clone: Its antigen is not identified.

V was pared by 3 bases and J by 2 bases, with 13 bases between. This CDR3 has 15 residues. The germline CDR1 and CDR2 sequences are LNHDA and SQIVND (reference sequence). The chain employs TRBV19 and TRBJ1-1, with D perhaps matching TRBD1 (6 bases). The specimen comprised peripheral blood, sampled on day 0 of AZD1222 vaccination. This clonotype originated in an adult in good health. This CDR3 reads CASSIPGQSNTEAFF. The DNA for the CDR3 is TGTGCCAGTAGTATCCCCGGACAGTCAAACACTGAAGCTTTCTTT.